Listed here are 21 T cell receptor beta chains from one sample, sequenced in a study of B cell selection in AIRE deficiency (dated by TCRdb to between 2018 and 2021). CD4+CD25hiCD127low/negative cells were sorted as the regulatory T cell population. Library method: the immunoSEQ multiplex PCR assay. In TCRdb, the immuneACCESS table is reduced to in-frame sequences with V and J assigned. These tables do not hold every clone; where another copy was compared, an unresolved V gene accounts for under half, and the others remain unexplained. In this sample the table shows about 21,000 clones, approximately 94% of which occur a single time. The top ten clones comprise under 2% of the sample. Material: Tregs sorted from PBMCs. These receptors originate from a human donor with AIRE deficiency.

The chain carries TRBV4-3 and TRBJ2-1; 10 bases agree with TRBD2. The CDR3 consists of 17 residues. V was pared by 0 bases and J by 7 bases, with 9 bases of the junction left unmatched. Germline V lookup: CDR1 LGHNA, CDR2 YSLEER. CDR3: CASSQDISGRAGNEQFF. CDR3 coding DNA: TGCGCCAGCAGCCAAGACATCAGCGGGAGGGCCGGAAATGAGCAGTTCTTC.

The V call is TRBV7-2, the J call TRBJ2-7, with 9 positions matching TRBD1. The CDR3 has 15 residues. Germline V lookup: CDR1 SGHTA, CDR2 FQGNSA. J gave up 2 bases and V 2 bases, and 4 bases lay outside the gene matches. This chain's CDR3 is CASSLQGTGTYEQYF. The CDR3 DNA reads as TGTGCCAGCAGCTTACAAGGGACAGGGACCTACGAGCAGTACTTC.

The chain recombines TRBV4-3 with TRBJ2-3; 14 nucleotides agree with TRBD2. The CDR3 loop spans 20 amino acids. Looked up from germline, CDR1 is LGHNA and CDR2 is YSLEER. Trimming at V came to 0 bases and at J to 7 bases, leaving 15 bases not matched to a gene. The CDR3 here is CASSQDIGLAGGIRGYTQYF. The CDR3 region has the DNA TGCGCCAGCAGCCAAGATATCGGACTAGCGGGAGGAATTCGGGGGTATACGCAGTATTTT.

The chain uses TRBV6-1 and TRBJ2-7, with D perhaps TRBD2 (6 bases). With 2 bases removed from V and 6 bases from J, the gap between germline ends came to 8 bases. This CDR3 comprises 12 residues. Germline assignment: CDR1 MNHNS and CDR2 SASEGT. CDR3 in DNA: TGTGCCAGCAGTGAACAGGGAGGCGAGCAGTACTTC. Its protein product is CASSEQGGEQYF.

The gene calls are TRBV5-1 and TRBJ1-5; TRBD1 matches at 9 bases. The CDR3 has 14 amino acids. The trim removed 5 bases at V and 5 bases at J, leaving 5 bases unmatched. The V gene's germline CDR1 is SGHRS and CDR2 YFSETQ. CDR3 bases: TGCGCCAGCAGAATGGGACAGGGAGATCAGCCCCAGCATTTT. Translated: CASRMGQGDQPQHF.

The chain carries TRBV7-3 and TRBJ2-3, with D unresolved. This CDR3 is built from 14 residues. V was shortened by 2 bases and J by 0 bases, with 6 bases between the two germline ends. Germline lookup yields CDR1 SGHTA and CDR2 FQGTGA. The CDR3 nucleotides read TGTGCCAGCAGCTTACAAGCAAGCACAGATACGCAGTATTTT. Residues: CASSLQASTDTQYF.

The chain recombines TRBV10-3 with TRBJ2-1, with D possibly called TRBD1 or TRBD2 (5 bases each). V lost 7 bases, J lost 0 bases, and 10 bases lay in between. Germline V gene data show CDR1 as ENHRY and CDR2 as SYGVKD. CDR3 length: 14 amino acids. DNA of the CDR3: TGTGCCATCAAGGGGACGCACTCCTACAATGAGCAGTTCTTC. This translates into CAIKGTHSYNEQFF.

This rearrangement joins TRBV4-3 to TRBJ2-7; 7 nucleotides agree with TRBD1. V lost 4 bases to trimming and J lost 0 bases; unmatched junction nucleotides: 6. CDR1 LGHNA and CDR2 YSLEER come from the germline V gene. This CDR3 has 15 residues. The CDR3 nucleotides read TGCGCCAGCAGCCTCTCTCGACAGGGCTCCTACGAGCAGTACTTC. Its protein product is CASSLSRQGSYEQYF.

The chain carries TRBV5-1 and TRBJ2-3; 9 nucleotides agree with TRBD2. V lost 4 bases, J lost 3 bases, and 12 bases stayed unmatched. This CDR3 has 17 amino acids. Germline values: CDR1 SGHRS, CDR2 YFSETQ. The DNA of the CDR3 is TGCGCCAGCAGCCCCCGGACTAGCGCGGGAGTTACAGATACGCAGTATTTT. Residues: CASSPRTSAGVTDTQYF.

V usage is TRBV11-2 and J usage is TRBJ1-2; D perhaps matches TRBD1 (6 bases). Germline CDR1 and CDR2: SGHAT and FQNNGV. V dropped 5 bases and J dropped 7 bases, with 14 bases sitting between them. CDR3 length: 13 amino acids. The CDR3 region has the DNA TGTGCCAGCAGCCCGACAGGAGTAGGTGGCTACACCTTC. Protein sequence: CASSPTGVGGYTF.

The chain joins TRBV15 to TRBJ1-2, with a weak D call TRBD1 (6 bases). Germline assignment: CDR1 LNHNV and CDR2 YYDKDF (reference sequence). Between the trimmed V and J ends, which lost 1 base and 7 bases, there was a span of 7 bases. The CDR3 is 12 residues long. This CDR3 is CATSRVGGGYTF. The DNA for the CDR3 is TGTGCCACCAGCAGAGTAGGGGGTGGCTACACCTTC.

The DNA for the CDR3 is TGTGCCAGTAGTATAGAAGGCTCTCGGGGTTTCTTT. Protein product: CASSIEGSRGFF. The V gene is TRBV19, the J gene TRBJ1-1; D is ambiguous. Trimming took off 0 bases at V and 13 bases at J, with 12 bases between the two ends. The CDR3 totals 12 residues. Germline assignment: CDR1 LNHDA and CDR2 SQIVND (reference sequence).

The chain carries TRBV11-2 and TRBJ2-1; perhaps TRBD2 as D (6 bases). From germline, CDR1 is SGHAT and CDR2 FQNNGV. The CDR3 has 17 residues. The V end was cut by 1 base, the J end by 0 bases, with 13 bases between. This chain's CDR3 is CASSLGSGRSSYNEQFF. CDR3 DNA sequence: TGTGCCAGCAGCTTAGGCAGCGGGCGGAGCTCCTACAATGAGCAGTTCTTC.

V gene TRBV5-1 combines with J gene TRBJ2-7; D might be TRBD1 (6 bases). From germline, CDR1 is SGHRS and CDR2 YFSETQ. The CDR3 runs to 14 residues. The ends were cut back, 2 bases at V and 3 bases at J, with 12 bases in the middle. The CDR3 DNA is TGCGCCAGCAGCTTAAGTCAAGGGGGCTACGAGCAGTACTTC. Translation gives CASSLSQGGYEQYF.

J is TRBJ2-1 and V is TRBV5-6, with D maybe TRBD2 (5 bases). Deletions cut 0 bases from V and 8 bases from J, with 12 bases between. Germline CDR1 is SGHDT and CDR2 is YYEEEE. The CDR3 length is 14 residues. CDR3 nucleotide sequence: TGTGCCAGCAGCTTGGGTCCCGCGGGCTATGAGCAGTTCTTC. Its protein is CASSLGPAGYEQFF.

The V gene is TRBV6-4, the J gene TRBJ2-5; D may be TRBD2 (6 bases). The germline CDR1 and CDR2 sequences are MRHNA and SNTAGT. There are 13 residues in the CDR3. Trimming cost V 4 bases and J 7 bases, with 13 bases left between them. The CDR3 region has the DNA TGTGCCAGCAGTGGGGACTGCGACAGGACCCAGTACTTC. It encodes CASSGDCDRTQYF.

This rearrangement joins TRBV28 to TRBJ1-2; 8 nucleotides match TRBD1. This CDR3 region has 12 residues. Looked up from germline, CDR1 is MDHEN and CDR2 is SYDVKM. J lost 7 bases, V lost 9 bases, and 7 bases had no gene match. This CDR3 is CASGQGRGGYTF. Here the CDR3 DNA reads TGTGCCAGTGGACAGGGCCGAGGTGGCTACACCTTC.

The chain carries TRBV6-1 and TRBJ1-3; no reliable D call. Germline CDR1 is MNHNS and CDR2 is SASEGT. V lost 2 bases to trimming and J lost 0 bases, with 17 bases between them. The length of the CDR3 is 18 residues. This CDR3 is CASSETRLGLLSGNTIYF. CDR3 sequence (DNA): TGTGCCAGCAGTGAAACGAGACTCGGCCTCCTCTCTGGAAACACCATATATTTT.

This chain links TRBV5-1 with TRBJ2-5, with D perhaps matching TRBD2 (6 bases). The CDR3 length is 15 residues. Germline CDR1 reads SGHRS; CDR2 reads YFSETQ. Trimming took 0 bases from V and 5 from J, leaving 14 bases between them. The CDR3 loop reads CASSLVRGEWETQYF. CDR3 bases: TGCGCCAGCAGCTTGGTGCGGGGTGAATGGGAGACCCAGTACTTC.

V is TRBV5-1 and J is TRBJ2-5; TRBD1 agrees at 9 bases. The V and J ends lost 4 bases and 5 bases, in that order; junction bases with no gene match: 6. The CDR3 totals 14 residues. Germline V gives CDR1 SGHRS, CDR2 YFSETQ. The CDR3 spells CASSTGGQGETQYF. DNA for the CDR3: TGCGCCAGCAGCACAGGGGGCCAGGGCGAGACCCAGTACTTC.

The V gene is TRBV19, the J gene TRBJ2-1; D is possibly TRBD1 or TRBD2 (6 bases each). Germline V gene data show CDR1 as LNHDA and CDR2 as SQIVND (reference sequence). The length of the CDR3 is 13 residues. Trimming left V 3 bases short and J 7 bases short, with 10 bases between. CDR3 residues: CASSIGGRNEQFF. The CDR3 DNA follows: TGTGCCAGTAGTATCGGGGGCCGGAATGAGCAGTTCTTC.